The T cell receptor (beta chain) described here comes from a study of Graves' ophthalmopathy and Graves' hyperthyroidism. Points from the study as a whole: Blood repertoires reportedly contained most expanded thyroid clonotypes above 0.001 frequency.

Germline V gives CDR1 MNHEY, CDR2 SVGAGI. The CDR3 totals 14 residues. Trimming removed 2 bases at V and 3 bases at J, with 10 bases between. RNA served as the template for amplifying TCR beta CDR3 regions. HTBI-primed RT-PCR formed the first round, and a multiplex PCR formed the second. TCRdb re-derived calls from the multiplex PCR reads in MiXCR, one entry per CDR3 protein. The table records about 390,000 distinct CDR3 sequences, 17% of them present only once. Patients were left out if they had other autoimmune diseases, uncontrolled infections, pregnancy or lactation. The PBMC fraction was derived from around 9.5 ml of fresh peripheral blood. On this clonotype itself: The antigen remains undetermined.

The receptor comes from an adult woman with stable Graves' hyperthyroidism. This chain uses TRBV6-5 with TRBJ1-1; D unclear. The specimen was peripheral blood. CDR3 bases: TGTGCCAGCAGTTACGGTCCGGGTGACACTGAAGCTTTCTTT. Amino acid sequence: CASSYGPGDTEAFF.